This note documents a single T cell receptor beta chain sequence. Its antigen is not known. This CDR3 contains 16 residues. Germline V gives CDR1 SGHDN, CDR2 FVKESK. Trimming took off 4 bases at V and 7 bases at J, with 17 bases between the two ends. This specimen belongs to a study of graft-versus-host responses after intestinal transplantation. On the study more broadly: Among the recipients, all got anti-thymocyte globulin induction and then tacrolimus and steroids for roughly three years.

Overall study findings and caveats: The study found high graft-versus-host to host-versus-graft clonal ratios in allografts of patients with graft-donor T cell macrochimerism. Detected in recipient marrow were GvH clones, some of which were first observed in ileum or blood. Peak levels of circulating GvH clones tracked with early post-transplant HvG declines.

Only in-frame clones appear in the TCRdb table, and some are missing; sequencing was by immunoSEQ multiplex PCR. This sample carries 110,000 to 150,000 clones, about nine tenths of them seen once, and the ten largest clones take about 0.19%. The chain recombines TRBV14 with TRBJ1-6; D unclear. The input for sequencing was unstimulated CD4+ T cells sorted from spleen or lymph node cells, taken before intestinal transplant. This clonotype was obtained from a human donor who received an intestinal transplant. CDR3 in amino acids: CASSPGGPGKNSPLHF. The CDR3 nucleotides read TGTGCCAGCAGCCCAGGAGGGCCTGGAAAGAATTCACCCCTCCACTTT.